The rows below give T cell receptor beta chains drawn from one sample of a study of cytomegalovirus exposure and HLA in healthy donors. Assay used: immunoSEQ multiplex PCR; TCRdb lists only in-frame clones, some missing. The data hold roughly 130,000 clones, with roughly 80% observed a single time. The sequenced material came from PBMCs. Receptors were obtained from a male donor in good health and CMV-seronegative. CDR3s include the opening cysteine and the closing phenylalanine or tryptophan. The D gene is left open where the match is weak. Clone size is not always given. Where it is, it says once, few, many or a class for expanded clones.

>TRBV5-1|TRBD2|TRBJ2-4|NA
CASSMGPGGNIQYF
TGCGCCAGCAGCATGGGGCCGGGGGGAAACATTCAGTACTTC
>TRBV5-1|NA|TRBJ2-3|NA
CASSLRGDDTQYF
TGCGCCAGCAGCTTGCGGGGTGACGATACGCAGTATTTT
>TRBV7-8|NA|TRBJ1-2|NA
CASSPGLIYGYTF
TGTGCCAGCAGCCCCGGACTGATCTATGGCTACACCTTC
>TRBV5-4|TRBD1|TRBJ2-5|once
CASSIGQGETQYF
TGTGCCAGCAGCATCGGACAGGGGGAGACCCAGTACTTC
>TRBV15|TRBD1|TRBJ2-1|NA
CATSKLGQGSSYNEQFF
TGTGCCACCAGCAAATTAGGACAGGGGAGCTCCTACAATGAGCAGTTCTTC
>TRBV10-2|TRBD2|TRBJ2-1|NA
CASSSASGGRGNEQFF
TGCGCCAGCAGTAGCGCTAGCGGGGGGCGGGGAAATGAGCAGTTCTTC
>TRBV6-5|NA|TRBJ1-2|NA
CASRNQAFCAF
TGTGCCAGCAGGAATCAAGCCTTCTGTGCCTTC
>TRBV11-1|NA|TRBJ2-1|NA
CASESNSHNEQFF
TGTGCCAGCGAATCGAATAGCCACAATGAGCAGTTCTTC
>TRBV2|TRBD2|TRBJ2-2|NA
CASSEFGSGSAGELFF
TGTGCCAGCAGTGAATTTGGTAGCGGGAGTGCCGGGGAGCTGTTTTTT
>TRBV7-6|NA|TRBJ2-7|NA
CASSLGRGGPHEQYF
TGTGCCAGCAGCCTAGGGAGGGGGGGACCCCACGAGCAGTACTTC
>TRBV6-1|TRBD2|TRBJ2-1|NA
CASSELAGGYNEQFF
TGTGCCAGCAGTGAACTAGCGGGAGGCTACAATGAGCAGTTCTTC
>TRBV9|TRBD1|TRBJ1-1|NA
CASSGDRGLTEAFF
TGTGCCAGCAGCGGAGACAGGGGGCTCACTGAAGCTTTCTTT
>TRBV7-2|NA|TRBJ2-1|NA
CASSLADSYNEQFF
TGTGCCAGCAGCTTAGCGGACAGTTACAATGAGCAGTTCTTC
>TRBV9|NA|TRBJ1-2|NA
CASSDKTNF
TGTGCCAGCAGCGACAAGACTAATTTC
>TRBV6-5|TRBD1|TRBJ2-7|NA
CASSQSGTVSYEQYF
TGTGCCAGCAGTCAGTCCGGGACAGTATCCTACGAGCAGTACTTC
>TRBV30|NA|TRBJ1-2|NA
CAYSQGPYGYTF
TGTGCTTATTCACAGGGTCCCTATGGCTACACCTTC
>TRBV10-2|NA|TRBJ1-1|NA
CASSETGQNTEAFF
TGCGCCAGCAGTGAGACGGGACAGAACACTGAAGCTTTCTTT
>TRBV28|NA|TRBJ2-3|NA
CASSLGSTDTQYF
TGTGCCAGCAGTTTAGGCTCGACAGATACGCAGTATTTT
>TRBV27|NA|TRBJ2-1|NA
CASSLVPSSYNEQFF
TGTGCCAGCAGTTTAGTCCCGAGCTCCTACAATGAGCAGTTCTTC
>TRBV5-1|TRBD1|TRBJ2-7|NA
CASSFGTGAYEQYF
TGCGCCAGCAGCTTCGGGACAGGGGCCTACGAGCAGTACTTC
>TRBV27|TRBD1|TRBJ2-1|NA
CASSLTGDNEQFF
TGTGCCAGCAGCCTGACAGGGGACAATGAGCAGTTCTTC
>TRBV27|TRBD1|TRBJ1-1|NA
CASSLSIGGQGRKAFF
TGTGCCAGCAGTTTATCAATCGGGGGACAGGGAAGGAAAGCTTTCTTT
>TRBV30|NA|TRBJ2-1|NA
CASNLREYHYNEQFF
TGTGCCTCCAATCTCCGGGAGTATCATTACAATGAGCAGTTCTTC
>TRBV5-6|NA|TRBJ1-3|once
CASSSPRSGNTIYF
TGTGCCAGCAGCTCTCCCCGCTCTGGAAACACCATATATTTT
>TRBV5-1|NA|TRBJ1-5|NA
CASSPGSNQPQHF
TGCGCCAGCAGTCCAGGTAGCAATCAGCCCCAGCATTTT
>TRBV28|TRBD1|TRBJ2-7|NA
CASSLEGTGGGEQYF
TGTGCCAGCAGCCTCGAGGGGACAGGGGGCGGCGAGCAGTACTTC
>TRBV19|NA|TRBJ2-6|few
CASSVGVGRGLAGANVLTF
TGTGCCAGTAGTGTAGGGGTAGGCCGGGGTCTAGCTGGGGCCAACGTCCTGACTTTC
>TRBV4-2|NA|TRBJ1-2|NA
CASSQEGGETYGYTF
TGTGCCAGCAGCCAAGAGGGGGGGGAGACTTATGGCTACACCTTC
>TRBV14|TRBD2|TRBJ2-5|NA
CASSQSLRGKQETQYF
TGTGCCAGCAGCCAATCCCTGCGGGGGAAGCAAGAGACCCAGTACTTC
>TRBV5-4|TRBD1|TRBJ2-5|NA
CASSPPPGTALWETQYF
TGTGCCAGCAGCCCACCTCCCGGGACAGCCCTCTGGGAGACCCAGTACTTC
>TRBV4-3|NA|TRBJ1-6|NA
CASSQGSGALHF
TGCGCCAGCAGCCAAGGCTCCGGAGCCCTCCACTTT
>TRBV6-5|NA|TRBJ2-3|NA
CASSPAGDTQYF
TGTGCCAGCAGCCCTGCCGGGGATACGCAGTATTTT
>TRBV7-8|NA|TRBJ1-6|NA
CASSFIQNNSPLHF
TGTGCCAGCAGCTTTATACAGAATAATTCACCCCTCCACTTT
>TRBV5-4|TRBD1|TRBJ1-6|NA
CASSLDPGTGNSNSPLHF
TGTGCCAGCAGTTTGGACCCCGGGACAGGGAACTCTAATTCACCCCTCCACTTT
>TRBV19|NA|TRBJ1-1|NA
CASSIDQRRRGLLSTEAFF
TGTGCCAGTAGTATAGATCAAAGGCGCAGGGGCCTCTTGAGCACTGAAGCTTTCTTT
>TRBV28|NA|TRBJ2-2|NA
CASTPFTVTGELFF
TGTGCCAGCACCCCGTTTACAGTCACCGGGGAGCTGTTTTTT
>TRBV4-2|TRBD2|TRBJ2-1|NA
CASSQGGQRTSGSLGEQFF
TGTGCCAGCAGCCAAGGAGGCCAAAGGACTAGCGGGAGTTTAGGTGAGCAGTTCTTC
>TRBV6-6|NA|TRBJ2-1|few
CASSYTTFYNEQFF
TGTGCCAGCAGTTACACGACTTTCTACAATGAGCAGTTCTTC
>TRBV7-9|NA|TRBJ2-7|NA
CASSSGTPPYEQYF
TGTGCCAGCAGCTCCGGGACACCGCCCTACGAGCAGTACTTC
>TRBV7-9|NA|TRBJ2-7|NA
CASSLVTDYEQYF
TGTGCCAGCAGCTTAGTTACAGACTACGAGCAGTACTTC
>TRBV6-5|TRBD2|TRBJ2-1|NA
CASSPGAGGQFF
TGTGCCAGCAGTCCGGGAGCGGGGGGCCAGTTCTTC
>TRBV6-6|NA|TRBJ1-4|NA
CASTPLRDMREKLFF
TGTGCCAGCACTCCCCTCCGGGACATGCGGGAAAAACTGTTTTTT